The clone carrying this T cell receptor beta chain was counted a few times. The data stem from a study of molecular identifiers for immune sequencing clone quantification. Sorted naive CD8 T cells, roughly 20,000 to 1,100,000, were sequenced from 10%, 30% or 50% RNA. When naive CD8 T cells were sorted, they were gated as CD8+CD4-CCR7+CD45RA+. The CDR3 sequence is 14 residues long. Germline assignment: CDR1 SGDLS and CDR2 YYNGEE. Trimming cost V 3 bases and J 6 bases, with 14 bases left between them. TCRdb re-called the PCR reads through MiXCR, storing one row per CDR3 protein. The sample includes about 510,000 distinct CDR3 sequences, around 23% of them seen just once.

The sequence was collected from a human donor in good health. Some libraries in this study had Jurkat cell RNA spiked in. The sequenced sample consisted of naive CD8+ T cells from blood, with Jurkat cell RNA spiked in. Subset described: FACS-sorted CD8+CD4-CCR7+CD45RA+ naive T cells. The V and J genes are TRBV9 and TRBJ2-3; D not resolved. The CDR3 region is CASSGNTAQDTQYF. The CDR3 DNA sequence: TGTGCCAGCAGCGGCAATACAGCACAGGATACGCAGTATTTT.